This T cell receptor beta chain was identified in a study of OX40 agonist ivuxolimab in advanced cancers. Data came from immunoSEQ multiplex PCR; TCRdb stores just in-frame clones and leaves some out. Seen here are around 57,000 clones, around 82% observed once, and the top ten hold under 0.6%. V was cut by 4 bases and J by 2 bases, with 16 bases left in between. In germline, CDR1 is SGHRS, CDR2 YFSETQ. The CDR3 is 15 amino acids. This clone was detected only once. The clonotype originates from an adult with an advanced solid tumor such as melanoma, head and neck, liver or kidney cancer. The chain employs TRBV5-1 and TRBJ2-7; D remains unclear. Sequences were derived from CD4+ or CD8+ T cells sorted from blood, sampled in a trial of the OX40 agonist ivuxolimab. The CDR3 DNA sequence: TGCGCCAGCAGCCCGAAGCCCCTAATTCCCTACGAGCAGTACTTC. It yields the protein CASSPKPLIPYEQYF.